Relative to its sample, the clone carrying this T cell receptor beta chain is medium-sized. Antigen specificity is unknown. Trimming left V 6 bases short and J 2 bases short, with 10 bases between. Per the germline V gene, CDR1 is MDHEN and CDR2 is SYDVKM. This CDR3 has 13 amino acids. The data belong to a study of metastatic and nonmetastatic thyroid tumors. Study summary: Where malignant and benign thyroid patients were concerned, repertoires were compared across blood and tumor or nodule tissue. General study findings and limits: When malignant thyroid tumors were compared with benign nodules, TCR beta diversity was reportedly significantly higher in the malignant tumors. This held in both blood and tumor samples.

Until they underwent thyroid surgery, no patient had received any treatment. Original processing notes: Differences in CDR3 between clinicopathological groups were drawn on to build a classifier intended to discriminate distant-metastatic papillary thyroid cancer patients. TCRdb reanalyzed the PCR reads with MiXCR. TCRdb, not the authors, supplied the V and J calls. This sample has about 33,000 clones, with roughly a sixth found just once. Sample: blood. The chain recombines TRBV28 with TRBJ1-2; D is unclear. The TCR was taken from a male donor with papillary thyroid cancer or a benign thyroid nodule (not recorded which). Some clones in this sample may be carry-over from other donors' samples. The CDR3 sequence is CASRLSFNYGYTF. The CDR3 DNA sequence: TGTGCCAGCAGATTGTCCTTCAACTATGGCTACACCTTC.